This TCR beta chain was identified during a study of cytomegalovirus exposure and HLA in healthy donors. Germline V gives CDR1 LGHNA, CDR2 YNFKEQ. CDR3 length: 18 amino acids. V lost 1 base, J lost 1 base, and 8 bases stayed unmatched. Whole-study results and caveats: One variant, a missense change in DCLRE1C, was linked in a later analysis to TCR beta V- and J-gene trimming.

A multiplex PCR was run with 60 Vbeta primers and 13 Jbeta primers. This table comes from immunoSEQ multiplex PCR, and its TCRdb copy is limited to in-frame clones, with some not included. The sample lists approximately 67,000 clones; around 63% were seen once. Concerning this clone itself: Its antigen remains unknown.

The sequence derives from a woman aged 30 to 39 in good health and CMV-seronegative. The rearrangement links TRBV4-2 to TRBJ1-3, with 9 nucleotides matching TRBD1. Sequencing was carried out using PBMCs. The CDR3 DNA follows: TGTGCCAGCAGCCAAGGTACAGGGGGCTCTGAATCTGGAAACACCATATATTTT. The encoded protein is CASSQGTGGSESGNTIYF.